This T cell receptor (beta chain) emerged from a study of blood T cells in healthy people across ages (dated by TCRdb to about 2015). Study-level background: Template switching captured roughly one uniquely barcoded TCR beta cDNA molecule per two T cells in model experiments. Age-related changes in TCR beta repertoire diversity were measured in the study by deep sequencing normalized with unique cDNA molecular identifiers. Four age groups were formed from the donors: young (average about 16 years), middle-aged (approximately 39), aged (roughly 56) and long-lived (82). To avoid experimental bias, donors of different ages were randomly spread across the sequencing lanes. For two donors (one aged 18 to 30 and one aged 80 or older), the study analyzed two additional independent replicas of 1 million unique cDNA reads from the same blood draw.

Libraries were made using 5' RACE. TCRdb shows the sequencer as Illumina HiSeq 2500. A second PCR of about 6 to 11 cycles was run with a J-beta primer mix and a sample-barcoded 5' primer. Each TCR beta cDNA molecule received a unique molecular identifier from a template-switch 5' adaptor carrying 12 random nucleotides. Each sample yielded at least 3 million CDR3-containing paired-end reads. The Mint cDNA synthesis kit, primed by a TRBC-specific oligonucleotide, was used to synthesize first-strand cDNA from all RNA. All cDNA was treated with uracil-DNA glycosylase and then went through a first 18-cycle PCR with the universal primers M1SS and BC2_uni_R. Regarding the original processing steps: Each sample was normalized by randomly selecting 1 million high-quality reads, each carrying a distinct molecular identifier. Reads sharing molecular identifiers were discarded rather than binned into consensus sequences. MiTCR, set to a Q25 quality threshold and the strictest error-elimination algorithm, was used for CDR3 identification, clonotype clustering and error correction. A nonparametric unseen species model with Euler transformation was used to estimate a lower bound on total TCR beta diversity. TCRdb handled the public reads itself, with Q25 trimming in fastp and clone calling in MiXCR, and kept productive beta chains. Each record represents a unique CDR3 protein, reported with the most common genes and DNA among its rows. These V and J calls derive from TCRdb rather than the authors' analysis. The sample contains about 810,000 distinct CDR3 sequences, approximately 35% of them found a single time. 10% to 15% of the sample lies in the top ten.

Spanning cysteine to phenylalanine, the CDR3 consists of 16 amino acids. CDR3 DNA only is kept here, 48 bases in frame from base 1. CDR1 and CDR2 were assigned from the germline V gene as MDHEN and SYDVKM. V and J are trimmed by 5 bases and 4 bases, and the gene matches miss 11 bases of the junction. Overall results and qualifications from the work: Compared with the aged group, the long-lived group had more naive CD4+ T cells, fewer expanded clones and increased TCR diversity, suggesting age selection. Total diversity estimates from one million sequenced T cells were considered lower bounds and underestimates. A strong correlation was found between observed TCR beta diversity and the percentage of naive T cells measured by flow cytometry. Conclusive comparison of naive and antigen-experienced compartments was prevented by the profiling of bulk unsorted PBMCs. As age increased, observed TCR beta diversity per million T cells dropped in a roughly linear way, and a significant reduction was already evident by age 40. Because donor CMV infection status was unknown, age-related changes in expanded clonotypes were potentially confounded.

Systemically healthy Caucasian individuals from Russia, some 40 in total and aged roughly 6 to 100 years, were included as donors. Around 9.7 milliliters of peripheral blood were collected from each donor into EDTA-treated Vacutainer tubes. PBMCs were isolated by Ficoll-Paque density-gradient centrifugation, with at least 6 million obtained per sample. Total RNA was extracted from PBMCs with Trizol reagent, with at least 6 micrograms obtained per sample. For every donor, an aliquot of PBMCs went through flow cytometry to measure the percentages of naive CD45RAhigh/CD27high T cells. This clonotype was seen a few times. Its antigen is still unknown. Qualities for individual bases were not recorded, and no much larger clone is one base off.

This TCR was sampled from a man between 18 and 35 years old in good health. The sample taken for sequencing was blood. The chain links TRBV28 with TRBJ2-7, with 10 central nucleotides matching TRBD1. The CDR3 reads CASSTRDRGIPYEQYF. The nucleotides read TGTGCCAGCAGTACCCGGGACAGGGGCATTCCTTACGAGCAGTACTTC.